This is a list of T cell receptor beta chains from one sample in a study of CD4 and CD8 cells across lung adenocarcinoma regions. TCRdb analysed the PCR reads with MiXCR anew, one entry per CDR3 protein. Of approximately 11,000 distinct CDR3 sequences in the sample, 53% are singletons; the top ten hold 20%. Sample: CD4+ T cells from the center of a lung tumor. These TCRs come from a male donor with lung adenocarcinoma. The CD4 and CD8 labels of this study may be unreliable. The CDR3 runs from the conserved cysteine through the conserved F or W. The D gene is left open where the match is weak. Only some rows state a clone size, as once, few, many or a class for expanded clones.

v_call	clone_size	d_call	j_call	cdr3_aa	cdr3_nt
TRBV6-5	-	TRBD1	TRBJ2-7	CASSHGTGGSSYEQYF	TGTGCCAGCAGTCACGGGACAGGGGGGAGCTCCTACGAGCAGTACTTC
TRBV6-1	-	TRBD2	TRBJ2-3	CASSEVITSGGVTGALYF	TGTGCCAGCAGTGAAGTGATCACTAGCGGTGGGGTCACCGGGGCGCTGTATTTT
TRBV6-1	-	-	TRBJ2-3	CASNGGPNTDTQYF	TGTGCCAGCAATGGGGGCCCGAACACAGATACGCAGTATTTT
TRBV24-1	-	TRBD2	TRBJ2-1	CATSDGTIIGNEQFF	TGTGCCACCAGTGATGGGACTATTATAGGTAATGAGCAGTTCTTC
TRBV6-4	-	-	TRBJ2-2	CASSDEGDTGELFF	TGTGCCAGCAGTGACGAGGGTGACACCGGGGAGCTGTTTTTT
TRBV7-8	-	-	TRBJ2-4	CASSVAGLGGKDMQYF	TGTGCCAGCAGCGTCGCGGGTTTGGGAGGCAAAGATATGCAGTACTTC
TRBV6-1	many	-	TRBJ2-1	CASQPMTGGRNEQFF	TGTGCCAGCCAGCCGATGACAGGTGGAAGGAATGAGCAGTTCTTC
TRBV6-1	-	TRBD1	TRBJ1-2	CASSNAGQGIYGYTF	TGTGCCAGCAGTAATGCGGGACAGGGCATCTATGGCTACACCTTC
TRBV4-3	few	-	TRBJ2-2	CASSQVMSGLANTGELFF	TGCGCCAGCAGCCAAGTAATGTCAGGCTTAGCGAACACCGGGGAGCTGTTTTTT
TRBV6-5	-	-	TRBJ2-4	CASRFSGLGSKNIQYF	TGTGCCAGCCGTTTCTCGGGGCTGGGCTCCAAAAACATTCAGTACTTT
TRBV6-1	few	-	TRBJ2-3	CASLMRSSTDTQYF	TGTGCCAGCTTGATGAGGAGTTCAACAGATACGCAGTATTTT
TRBV6-1	once	-	TRBJ2-3	CASGEGRGAKDMQYF	TGTGCCAGCGGTGAGGGTAGGGGAGCCAAAGACATGCAGTATTTT
TRBV12-3/TRBV12-4	-	-	TRBJ2-7	CASSSETAPYEQYF	TGTGCCAGCAGTTCAGAGACTGCGCCCTACGAGCAGTACTTC
TRBV4-3	few	-	TRBJ1-4	CASSQDRLPGEKLFF	TGCGCCAGCAGCCAAGATCGGTTGCCAGGGGAAAAACTGTTTTTT
TRBV30	few	-	TRBJ2-5	CAWSHYSKGQETQYF	TGTGCCTGGAGTCATTACAGTAAGGGGCAAGAGACCCAGTACTTC
TRBV6-1	many	-	TRBJ1-6	CATRGVRDSPLHF	TGTGCCACCCGAGGGGTAAGGGATTCACCCCTCCACTTT
TRBV30	-	TRBD2	TRBJ2-1	CAWSVAGEGEQFF	TGTGCCTGGAGTGTAGCGGGAGAGGGGGAGCAGTTCTTC
TRBV27	many	TRBD2	TRBJ2-3	CASSPGTSGTDTQYF	TGTGCCAGCAGCCCCGGGACTAGCGGGACAGATACGCAGTATTTT
TRBV6-5	-	TRBD2	TRBJ2-7	CASSYGTSGYEQYF	TGTGCCAGCAGTTACGGGACTAGCGGCTACGAGCAGTACTTC
TRBV6-1	-	-	TRBJ2-3	CASGEGGGEPDTQYF	TGTGCCAGCGGTGAGGGGGGCGGGGAGCCAGATACGCAGTATTTT
TRBV11-2	-	-	TRBJ1-1	CASSSGFRGAFF	TGTGCCAGCAGCTCCGGTTTTCGGGGGGCTTTCTTT
TRBV10-3	-	TRBD2	TRBJ2-4	CAISEGIAGLCAKNTQYF	TGTGCCATCAGTGAGGGAATAGCGGGGCTGTGTGCCAAAAACACGCAGTATTTC
TRBV12-3/TRBV12-4	-	-	TRBJ2-3	CASSPTGVSTDTQYF	TGTGCCAGCAGCCCCACGGGGGTCAGCACAGATACGCAGTATTTT
TRBV11-2	many	-	TRBJ2-4	CASAEDHHRIAKNIQYF	TGTGCCAGCGCCGAGGATCATCACAGAATAGCCAAAAACATTCAGTACTTC
TRBV7-2	medium-sized	TRBD2	TRBJ2-1	CASSISGGLHNEQFF	TGTGCCAGCAGCATAAGCGGGGGACTCCACAATGAGCAGTTCTTC
TRBV6-5	-	-	TRBJ2-3	CASSYSRDLPDTQYF	TGTGCCAGCAGTTACTCACGGGACTTACCAGATACGCAGTATTTT
TRBV5-4	few	-	TRBJ2-6	CASSFWGANVLTF	TGTGCCAGCAGCTTTTGGGGGGCCAACGTCCTGACTTTC
TRBV6-5	-	-	TRBJ2-3	CASSYGGAGLGAKDTQYF	TGTGCCAGCAGTTACGGGGGGGCGGGGCTGGGGGCCAAAGACACGCAGTATTTC
TRBV6-1	large	-	TRBJ2-4	CASSDRGGNIQYF	TGTGCCAGCAGTGACAGGGGTGGAAACATTCAGTACTTC
TRBV27	-	TRBD1	TRBJ2-3	CASKRVGGTGEQYF	TGTGCCAGCAAAAGGGTAGGGGGCACCGGTGAGCAGTATTTT
TRBV14	many	-	TRBJ2-1	CASSYGAAEQFF	TGTGCCAGCAGCTACGGGGCCGCTGAGCAGTTCTTC
TRBV5-6	-	-	TRBJ2-1	CASSLSGLDFNEQFF	TGTGCCAGCAGCTTATCTGGGCTAGATTTTAATGAGCAGTTCTTC
TRBV6-4	-	-	TRBJ2-1	CASSPSLDRGSHEQFF	TGTGCCAGCAGCCCCTCTCTGGACCGGGGGTCCCATGAGCAGTTCTTC
TRBV4-2	-	-	TRBJ2-7	CASSQNSGGSSYEQYF	TGTGCCAGCAGCCAAAATTCCGGGGGTTCAAGCTACGAGCAGTACTTC
TRBV7-2	many	-	TRBJ1-2	CASSLKGLNYGYTF	TGTGCCAGCAGCTTGAAAGGGCTGAACTATGGCTACACCTTC
TRBV6-2/TRBV6-3	-	-	TRBJ2-2	CASSYTTDTGELFF	TGTGCCAGCAGTTACACGACGGACACCGGGGAGCTGTTTTTT
TRBV10-3	-	TRBD2	TRBJ2-1	CAISERLAGGNEQFF	TGTGCCATCAGTGAGAGACTAGCGGGGGGCAATGAGCAGTTCTTC
TRBV6-1	-	TRBD2	TRBJ2-5	CASTSAGGAGGRGPDTQYF	TGTGCCAGCACCTCCGCGGGGGGGGCGGGGGGCCGTGGCCCAGATACCCAGTACTTC
TRBV12-3/TRBV12-4	few	-	TRBJ2-2	CASSFVRTGELFF	TGTGCCAGCAGTTTCGTTCGCACCGGGGAGCTGTTTTTT
TRBV7-2	few	-	TRBJ1-2	CASSLVEGNYGYTF	TGTGCCAGCAGCTTAGTCGAGGGAAACTATGGCTACACCTTC
TRBV27	many	TRBD1	TRBJ1-1	CASSLRGQGRTEAFF	TGTGCCAGCAGTTTGAGGGGACAGGGTCGGACTGAAGCTTTCTTT